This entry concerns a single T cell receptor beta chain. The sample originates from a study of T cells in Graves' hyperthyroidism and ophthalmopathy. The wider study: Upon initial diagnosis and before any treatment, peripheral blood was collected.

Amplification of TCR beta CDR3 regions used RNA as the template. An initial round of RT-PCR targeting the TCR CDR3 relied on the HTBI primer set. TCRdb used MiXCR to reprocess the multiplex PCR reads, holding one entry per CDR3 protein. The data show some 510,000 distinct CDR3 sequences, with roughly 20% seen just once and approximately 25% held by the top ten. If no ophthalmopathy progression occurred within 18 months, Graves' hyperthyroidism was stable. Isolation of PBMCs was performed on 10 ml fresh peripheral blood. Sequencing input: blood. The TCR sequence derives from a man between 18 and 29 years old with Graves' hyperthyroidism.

Written as DNA, the CDR3 is TGTGCCAGCAGTGCTAGCGGGAGGCCCTCCGACCAGTACTTC. This encodes CASSASGRPSDQYF. The chain couples TRBV6-1 to TRBJ2-7, with 11 bases lining up with TRBD2. Germline CDR1 is MNHNS and CDR2 is SASEGT. Germline trimming cut 4 bases from V and 10 bases from J; bases unmatched to any gene: 9. The CDR3 has 14 residues.